Below, 6 T cell receptor beta chains from the same sample are listed, as sequenced in a study of blood T cells in healthy people across ages. The second PCR ran roughly 6 to 11 cycles with a sample-barcoded 5' primer and J-beta primers. TCRdb called the 5' RACE reads again in MiXCR, with one record for every CDR3 protein. The sample lists roughly 1,700,000 distinct CDR3 sequences; about 28% were seen once. Sequences were obtained from blood. The receptors stem from a woman between 25 and 40 years old in good health.

The chain joins TRBV18 to TRBJ2-1; D call uncertain. V was pared by 4 bases and J by 6 bases, with 16 bases between. The CDR3 length is 15 residues. Germline-derived CDR1 and CDR2 are KGHSH and LQKENI. The CDR3 protein is CASSQDGRECNEQFF. As DNA, the CDR3 is TGTGCCAGCTCACAGGATGGTAGAGAATGCAATGAGCAGTTCTTC.

This clonotype occurred once. This chain joins TRBV20-1 and TRBJ1-2; D is possibly TRBD1 (6 bases). The CDR3 loop spans 13 amino acids. Germline V gives CDR1 DFQATT, CDR2 SNEGSKA (reference sequence). The CDR3 DNA sequence: TGCAGGGAGGGGGGGGGCTCTGACTATGGCTACACCTTC. This gives the protein CREGGGSDYGYTF.

This sequence joins TRBV4-2 and TRBJ2-1; 9 bases align to TRBD1. The J segment lost 1 base and the V segment lost 4 bases, leaving 5 bases of the junction unmatched. The CDR3 extends over 16 amino acids. Germline CDR1 LGHNA, CDR2 YNFKEQ. CDR3 residues: CASSLPGQGSYNEQFF. CDR3 sequence (DNA): TGTGCCAGCAGCCTACCGGGACAGGGTTCCTACAATGAGCAGTTCTTC.

CDR3 nucleotides: TGTGCCAGCAGCTTAAGACAGGCCTTTAACTATGGCTACACCTTC. This sequence encodes CASSLRQAFNYGYTF. V usage is TRBV7-2 and J usage is TRBJ1-2, with D perhaps matching TRBD1 (6 bases). This CDR3 comprises 15 residues. Trimming pared 2 bases from V and 1 base from J, leaving 11 bases between. Per germline, CDR1 SGHTA and CDR2 FQGNSA. Complete variable domain (other parts from reference TRBV7-2 and TRBJ1-2): GAGVSQSPSNKVTEKGKDVELRCDPISGHTALYWYRQSLGQGLEFLIYFQGNSAPDKSGLPSDRFSAERTGGSVSTLTIQRTQQEDSAVYLCASSLRQAFNYGYTFGSGTRLTVV.

There are a few counts of this clonotype. This chain links TRBV27 with TRBJ2-5, with no clear D. Between the trimmed V and J ends, which lost 6 bases and 1 base, there was a span of 9 bases. This CDR3 region has 13 residues. Germline V gene data show CDR1 as MNHEY and CDR2 as SMNVEV (reference sequence). DNA for the CDR3: TGTGCCAGCAGGGGTAGTGCCCAAGAGACCCAGTACTTC. It encodes CASRGSAQETQYF.

On this clonotype: A much larger clone differs from this one at a single base, so this may be a read error. The chain is built from TRBV9 and TRBJ2-3; maybe TRBD2 (6 bases). Germline V CDR1 and CDR2: SGDLS, YYNGEE. This CDR3 has 13 residues. The CDR3 protein is CASSVGLGDTRYF. CDR3 coding DNA: TGTGCCAGCAGCGTAGGACTAGGGGATACGCGGTATTTT.